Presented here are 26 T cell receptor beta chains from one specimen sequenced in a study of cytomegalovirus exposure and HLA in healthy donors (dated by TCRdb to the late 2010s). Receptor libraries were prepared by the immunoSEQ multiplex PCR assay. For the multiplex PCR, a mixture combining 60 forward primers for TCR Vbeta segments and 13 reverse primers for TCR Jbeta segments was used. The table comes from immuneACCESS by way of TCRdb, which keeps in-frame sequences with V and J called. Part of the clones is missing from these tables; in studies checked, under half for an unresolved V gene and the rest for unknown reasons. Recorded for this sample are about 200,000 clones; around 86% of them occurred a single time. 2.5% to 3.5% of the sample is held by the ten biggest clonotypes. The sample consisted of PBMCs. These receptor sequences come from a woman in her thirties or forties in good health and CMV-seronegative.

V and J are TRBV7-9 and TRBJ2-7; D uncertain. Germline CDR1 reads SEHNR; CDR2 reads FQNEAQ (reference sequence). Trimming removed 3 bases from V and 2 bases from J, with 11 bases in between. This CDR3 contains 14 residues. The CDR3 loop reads CASSFGFEAYEQYF. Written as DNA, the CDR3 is TGTGCCAGCAGCTTCGGTTTCGAGGCCTACGAGCAGTACTTC.

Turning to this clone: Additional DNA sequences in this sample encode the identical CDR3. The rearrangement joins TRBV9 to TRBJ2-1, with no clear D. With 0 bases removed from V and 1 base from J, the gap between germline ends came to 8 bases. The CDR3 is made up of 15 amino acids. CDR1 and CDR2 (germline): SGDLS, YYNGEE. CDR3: CASSVVSSSYNEQFF. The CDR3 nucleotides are TGTGCCAGCAGCGTAGTTTCTTCTTCCTACAATGAGCAGTTCTTC.

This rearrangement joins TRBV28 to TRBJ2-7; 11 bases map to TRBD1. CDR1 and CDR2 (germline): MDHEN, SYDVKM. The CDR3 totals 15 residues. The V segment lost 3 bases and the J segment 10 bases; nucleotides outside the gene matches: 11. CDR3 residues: CASSFRGTGGSAQYF. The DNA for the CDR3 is TGTGCCAGCAGTTTTCGTGGGACAGGGGGGTCCGCACAGTACTTC.

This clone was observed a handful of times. CDR3 in amino acids: CASSHSQGGLDTGELFF. CDR3 DNA sequence: TGTGCCAGCAGCCATTCACAAGGGGGCCTCGACACCGGGGAGCTGTTTTTT. V usage is TRBV4-2 and J usage is TRBJ2-2; TRBD1 aligns across 7 bases. V trimming: 3 bases; J trimming: 3 bases; junction bases outside the gene matches: 10. The CDR3 runs 17 residues. CDR1 is LGHNA and CDR2 is YNFKEQ in the germline V gene.

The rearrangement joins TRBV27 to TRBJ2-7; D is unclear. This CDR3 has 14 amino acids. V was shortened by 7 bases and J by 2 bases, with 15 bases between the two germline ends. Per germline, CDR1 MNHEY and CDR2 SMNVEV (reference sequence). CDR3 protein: CASMNRVSPYEQYF. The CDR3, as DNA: TGTGCCAGCATGAACCGGGTCAGTCCCTACGAGCAGTACTTC.

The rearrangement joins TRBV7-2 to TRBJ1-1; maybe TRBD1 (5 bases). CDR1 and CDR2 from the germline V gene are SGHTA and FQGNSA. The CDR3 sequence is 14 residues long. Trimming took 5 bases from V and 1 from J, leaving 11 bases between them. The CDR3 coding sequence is TGTGCCAGCAGCCGCCCCAGGGCGAACACTGAAGCTTTCTTT. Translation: CASSRPRANTEAFF.

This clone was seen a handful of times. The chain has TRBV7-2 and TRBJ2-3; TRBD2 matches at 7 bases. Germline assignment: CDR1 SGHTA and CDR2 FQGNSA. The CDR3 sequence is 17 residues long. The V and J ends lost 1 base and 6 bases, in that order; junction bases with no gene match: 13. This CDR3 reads CASSLGSSGGFGDTQYF. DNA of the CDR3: TGTGCCAGCAGCTTAGGTTCTAGCGGAGGGTTTGGCGATACGCAGTATTTT.

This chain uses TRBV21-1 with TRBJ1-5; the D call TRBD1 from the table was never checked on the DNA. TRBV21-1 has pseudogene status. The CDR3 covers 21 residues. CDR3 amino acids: CASSKVTPGTGGPASNQPQHF. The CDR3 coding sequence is TGTGCCAGCAGCAAAGTAACCCCCGGGACAGGGGGCCCGGCGAGCAATCAGCCCCAGCATTTT.

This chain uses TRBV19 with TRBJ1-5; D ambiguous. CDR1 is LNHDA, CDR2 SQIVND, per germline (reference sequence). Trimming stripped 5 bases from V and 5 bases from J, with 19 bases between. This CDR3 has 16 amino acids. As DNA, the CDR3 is TGTGCCAGTAGTCCCGGAAGGCGATACGGGGATCAGCCCCAGCATTTT. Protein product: CASSPGRRYGDQPQHF.

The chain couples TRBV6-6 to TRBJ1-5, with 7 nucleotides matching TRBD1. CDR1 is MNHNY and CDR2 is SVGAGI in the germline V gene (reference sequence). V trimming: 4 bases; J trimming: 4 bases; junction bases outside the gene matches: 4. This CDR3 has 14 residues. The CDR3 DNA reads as TGTGCCAGCAGTTGGGGACAGAGAAATCAGCCCCAGCATTTT. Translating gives CASSWGQRNQPQHF.

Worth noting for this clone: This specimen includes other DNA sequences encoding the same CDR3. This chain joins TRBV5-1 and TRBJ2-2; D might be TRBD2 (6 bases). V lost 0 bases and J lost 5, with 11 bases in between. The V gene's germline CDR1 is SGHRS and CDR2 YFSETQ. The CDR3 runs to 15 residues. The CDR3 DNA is TGCGCCAGCAGCTTGGCACTAGCCGGGACCGGGGAGCTGTTTTTT. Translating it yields CASSLALAGTGELFF.

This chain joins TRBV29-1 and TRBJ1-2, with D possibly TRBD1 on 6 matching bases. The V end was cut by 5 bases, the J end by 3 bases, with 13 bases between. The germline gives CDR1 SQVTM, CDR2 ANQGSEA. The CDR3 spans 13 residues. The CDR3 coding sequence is TGCAGCGTTTTCGGGGGGCGCTACTATGGCTACACCTTC. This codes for CSVFGGRYYGYTF.

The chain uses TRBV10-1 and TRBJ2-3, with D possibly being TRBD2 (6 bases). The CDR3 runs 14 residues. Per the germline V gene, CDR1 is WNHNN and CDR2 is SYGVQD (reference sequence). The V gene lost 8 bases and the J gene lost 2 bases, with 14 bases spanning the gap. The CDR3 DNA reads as TGCGCCAGCTGCCCGGGACTTCACACAGATACGCAGTATTTT. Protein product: CASCPGLHTDTQYF.

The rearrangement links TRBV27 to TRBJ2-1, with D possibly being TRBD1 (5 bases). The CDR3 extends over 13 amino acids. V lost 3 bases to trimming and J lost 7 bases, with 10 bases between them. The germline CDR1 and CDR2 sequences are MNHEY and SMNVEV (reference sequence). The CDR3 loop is CASSLQGWNEQFF. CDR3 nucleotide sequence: TGTGCCAGCAGTTTGCAGGGTTGGAATGAGCAGTTCTTC.

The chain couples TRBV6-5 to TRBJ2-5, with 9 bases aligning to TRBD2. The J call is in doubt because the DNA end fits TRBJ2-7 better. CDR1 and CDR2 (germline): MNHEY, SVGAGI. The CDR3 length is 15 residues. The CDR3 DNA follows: TGTGCCAGCAGCCGCGGGACTAGCCAAACCTACGAGCAGTACTTC. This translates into CASSRGTSQTYEQYF.

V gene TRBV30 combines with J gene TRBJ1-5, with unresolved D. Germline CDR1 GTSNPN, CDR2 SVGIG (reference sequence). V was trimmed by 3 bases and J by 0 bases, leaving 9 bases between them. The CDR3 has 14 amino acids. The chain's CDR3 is CAWSAVHSNQPQHF. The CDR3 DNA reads TGTGCCTGGAGCGCAGTCCATAGCAATCAGCCCCAGCATTTT.

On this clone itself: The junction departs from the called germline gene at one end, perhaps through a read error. The DNA for the CDR3 is TGTGCCGGCAGTTTATCGAGGTTGAATGAAGCTTTCTTT. Translating it yields CAGSLSRLNEAFF. The gene calls are TRBV27 and TRBJ1-1; the D is unclear. Germline CDR1 and CDR2: MNHEY and SMNVEV (reference sequence). There are 13 residues in the CDR3.

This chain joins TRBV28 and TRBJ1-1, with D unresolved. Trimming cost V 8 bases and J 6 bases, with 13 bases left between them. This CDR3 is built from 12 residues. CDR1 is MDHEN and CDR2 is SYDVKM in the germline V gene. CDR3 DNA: TGTGCCAGCGGTAAGAAATGGCCTGAAGCTTTCTTT. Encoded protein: CASGKKWPEAFF.

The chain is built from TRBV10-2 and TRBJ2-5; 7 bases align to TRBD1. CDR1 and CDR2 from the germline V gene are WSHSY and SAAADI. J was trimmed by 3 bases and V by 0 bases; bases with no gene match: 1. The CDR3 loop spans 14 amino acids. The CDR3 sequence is CASSESTGKETQYF. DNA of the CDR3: TGCGCCAGCAGTGAGTCGACAGGGAAAGAGACCCAGTACTTC.

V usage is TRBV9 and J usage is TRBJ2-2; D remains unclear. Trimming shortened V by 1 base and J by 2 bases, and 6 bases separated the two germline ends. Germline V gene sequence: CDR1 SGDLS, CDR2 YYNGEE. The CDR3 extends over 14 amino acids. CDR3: CASSVIPNTGELFF. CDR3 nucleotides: TGTGCCAGCAGCGTAATCCCAAACACCGGGGAGCTGTTTTTT.

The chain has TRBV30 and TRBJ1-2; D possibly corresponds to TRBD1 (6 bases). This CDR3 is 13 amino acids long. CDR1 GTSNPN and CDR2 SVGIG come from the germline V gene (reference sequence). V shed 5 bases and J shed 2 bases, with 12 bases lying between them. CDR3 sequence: CAWATGINYGYTF. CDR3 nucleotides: TGTGCCTGGGCTACAGGGATAAACTATGGCTACACCTTC.

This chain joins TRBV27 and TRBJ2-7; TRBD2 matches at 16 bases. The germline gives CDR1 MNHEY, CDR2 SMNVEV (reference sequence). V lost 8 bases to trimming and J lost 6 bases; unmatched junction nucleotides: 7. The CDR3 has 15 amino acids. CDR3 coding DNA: TGTGCCAGCCGCCGCGGGACTAGCGGGAGGGTCGAGCAGTACTTC. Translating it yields CASRRGTSGRVEQYF.

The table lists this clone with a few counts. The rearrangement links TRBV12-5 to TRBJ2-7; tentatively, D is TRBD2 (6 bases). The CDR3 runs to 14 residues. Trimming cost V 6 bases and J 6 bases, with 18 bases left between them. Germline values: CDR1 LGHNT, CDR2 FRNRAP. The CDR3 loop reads CASGPGDGSAEQYF. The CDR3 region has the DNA TGTGCTAGTGGCCCAGGAGACGGGAGTGCCGAGCAGTACTTC.

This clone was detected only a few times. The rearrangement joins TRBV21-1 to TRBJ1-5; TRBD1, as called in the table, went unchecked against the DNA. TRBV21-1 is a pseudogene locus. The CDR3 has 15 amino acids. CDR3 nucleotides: TGTGCCAGGGATAAAGACAGGGGTAGGGGTCAGCCCCAGCATTTT. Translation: CARDKDRGRGQPQHF.

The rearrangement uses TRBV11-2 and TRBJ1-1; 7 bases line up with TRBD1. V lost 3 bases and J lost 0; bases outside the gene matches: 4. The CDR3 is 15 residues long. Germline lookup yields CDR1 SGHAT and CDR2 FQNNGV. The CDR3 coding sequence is TGTGCCAGCAGCTTCTCGGGACAGATGAACACTGAAGCTTTCTTT. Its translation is CASSFSGQMNTEAFF.

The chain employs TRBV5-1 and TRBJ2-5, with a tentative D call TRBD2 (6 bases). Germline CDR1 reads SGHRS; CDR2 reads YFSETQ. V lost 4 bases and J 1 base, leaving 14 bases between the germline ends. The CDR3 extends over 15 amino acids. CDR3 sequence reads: CASSRLGGAQETQYF. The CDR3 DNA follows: TGCGCCAGCAGCCGCCTCGGCGGGGCCCAAGAGACCCAGTACTTC.